This T cell receptor beta chain was retrieved from a study of blood T cells in healthy people across ages. CDR3 length equals 14 residues. Per germline, CDR1 SGHAT and CDR2 FQNNGV. The draw of peripheral blood yielded around 9.6 milliliters from each donor. Whole-study results and caveats: Both higher diversity and more naive CD4+ cells marked long-lived donors when set against aged donors.

Using a J-beta primer mix together with a sample-barcoded 5' primer, a second PCR was run for roughly 6 to 12 cycles. TCRdb analysed the 5' RACE reads with MiXCR anew, one entry per CDR3 protein. The repertoire includes hundreds of thousands of distinct CDR3 sequences, more than 25% of them detected once, and approximately 2.9% sits in the top ten. This clonotype came up a few times. Antigen: not known. Relative to the germline gene, one junction end is altered; a read error may explain this. The same data also went into a second study, on T cells of mothers and their children. From that report: M1S, a second-PCR primer, added sample barcodes and 2-4 random nucleotides. Over 8 million reads per mother and roughly 3 million per child were obtained.

The chain combines TRBV11-2 with TRBJ2-1; D not certain. The sequence derives from a boy aged 10-17 years in good health. The specimen sequenced was blood. CDR3 sequence reads: CASSLRVSNNEQSF. DNA of the CDR3: TGTGCCAGCAGCCTACGGGTCTCCAACAATGAGCAGTCCTTC. Variable domain in full (rest from reference TRBV11-2 and TRBJ2-1): EAGVAQSPRYKIIEKRQSVAFWCNPISGHATLYWYQQILGQGPKLLIQFQNNGVVDDSQLPKDRFSAERLKGVDSTLKIQPAKLEDSAVYLCASSLRVSNNEQSFGPGTRLTVL.